This TCR beta chain was recovered during a study of T cells in Graves' hyperthyroidism and ophthalmopathy. Authors of the study amplified TCR beta CDR3 regions from RNA transcripts. First-round RT-PCR targeting the TCR CDR3 was performed with the HTBI primer set. TCRdb reprocessed the multiplex PCR reads with MiXCR, giving one entry per CDR3 protein. This sample yields hundreds of thousands of distinct CDR3 sequences, of which about 15% are seen a single time; 9.5% to 13% belongs to the top ten. Whole-study results and caveats: Ophthalmopathy was model-predicted a median roughly 6.2 months pre-onset.

Of note for this clonotype: Its antigen is not known.

If no ophthalmopathy progression occurred within 18 months, Graves' hyperthyroidism was stable. Hyperthyroidism in the patients, aged 18 to 65, was newly diagnosed and under 2 months in duration. About 10 ml of fresh peripheral blood supplied the PBMCs. This CDR3 comprises 16 residues. V dropped 7 bases and J dropped 4; count of bases not matched to a gene: 10. Sequencing used blood. The source is a woman aged 18-29 years with Graves' hyperthyroidism. The V and J genes are TRBV12-3 or TRBV12-4 and TRBJ2-2; TRBD2 aligns across 9 bases. The DNA for the CDR3 is TGTGCCAGCACCCCCAGCGGGAGGTCGAGCACCGGGGAGCTGTTTTTT. Translation: CASTPSGRSSTGELFF.